This T cell receptor (beta chain) was sequenced during a study of T cells in Graves' hyperthyroidism and ophthalmopathy. Study-level information: The authors collected peripheral blood at initial diagnosis, before any treatment.

Germline assignment: CDR1 SEHNR and CDR2 FQNEAQ (reference sequence). The CDR3 consists of 15 residues. With V trimmed by 7 bases and J by 0 bases, 6 bases remained unmatched. RNA transcripts were the template for amplifying TCR beta CDR3 regions. A first-round RT-PCR of the TCR CDR3 used the HTBI primer set. TCRdb ran MiXCR on the multiplex PCR reads and lists one entry per CDR3 protein. In the table there are around 600,000 distinct CDR3 sequences, 14% of which are singletons. In its sample, this clonotype was seen many times. Criteria for exclusion of patients were uncontrolled infection, other autoimmune disease, pregnancy or lactation.

The sequencing input was blood. J is TRBJ2-1 and V is TRBV7-9, with TRBD2 matching over 7 bases. The clonotype comes from a woman aged 18-29 years with Graves' ophthalmopathy. The DNA of the CDR3 is TGTGCCAGCAAGGCTAGCGGATACTCCTACAATGAGCAGTTCTTC. As protein: CASKASGYSYNEQFF. The full variable domain, rest sourced from reference TRBV7-9 and TRBJ2-1, is DTGVSQNPRHKITKRGQNVTFRCDPISEHNRLYWYRQTLGQGPEFLTYFQNEAQLEKSRLLSDRFSAERPKGSFSTLEIQRTEQGDSAMYLCASKASGYSYNEQFFGPGTRLTVL.